The 11 T cell receptor beta chains below come from one sample, sequenced in a study of Graves' ophthalmopathy and Graves' hyperthyroidism. The sequenced template was RNA, covering the TCR beta CDR3 region. The authors performed first-round RT-PCR with HTBI primers and then a second-round multiplex PCR. TCRdb processed the multiplex PCR reads anew with MiXCR; each CDR3 protein has one entry. The table has about 340,000 distinct CDR3 sequences, roughly 16% seen once. Material for sequencing was peripheral blood. These receptor sequences come from an adult man with Graves' ophthalmopathy.

This clonotype was counted at least ten times. J is TRBJ2-2 and V is TRBV6-5, with D perhaps matching TRBD2 (6 bases). V lost 2 bases to trimming and J lost 1 base, with 14 bases between them. The CDR3 runs 17 residues. The germline gives CDR1 MNHEY, CDR2 SVGAGI. CDR3 DNA: TGTGCCAGCAGTTACCCGCCGGGGGAGGTGAACACCGGGGAGCTGTTTTTT. It encodes CASSYPPGEVNTGELFF.

This clonotype was recorded many times. The chain employs TRBV7-9 and TRBJ2-5; 16 nucleotides agree with TRBD2. The CDR3 consists of 20 residues. Germline CDR1 SEHNR, CDR2 FQNEAQ (reference sequence). The V gene end was trimmed by 4 bases and the J gene end by 3 bases; junction bases not matched to a gene: 14. In nucleotides, the CDR3 is TGTGCCAGCAGCTCCTACGGGACTAGCGGGGGGGGCAGACGAGAAGAGACCCAGTACTTC. Its translation: CASSSYGTSGGGRREETQYF.

This clonotype was counted between two and nine times. The chain uses TRBV12-3 or TRBV12-4 and TRBJ2-7, with 8 bases lining up with TRBD2. This CDR3 is built from 13 residues. V dropped 6 bases and J dropped 3; count of bases not matched to a gene: 4. DNA for the CDR3: TGTGCCAGCAGCACTAGCGGAAACTACGAGCAGTACTTC. Translated, it gives CASSTSGNYEQYF.

This clonotype was recorded at least ten times. This chain uses TRBV6-5 with TRBJ2-2; no reliable D call. With 6 bases removed from V and 7 bases from J, the gap between germline ends came to 9 bases. The V gene's germline CDR1 is MNHEY and CDR2 SVGAGI. This CDR3 region has 12 residues. CDR3 amino acids: CASSGRVGELFF. CDR3 sequence (DNA): TGTGCCAGCAGCGGTAGGGTCGGGGAGCTGTTTTTT.

V gene TRBV27 combines with J gene TRBJ2-3; 13 bases fit TRBD2. In germline, CDR1 is MNHEY, CDR2 SMNVEV (reference sequence). The CDR3 runs to 17 residues. After removal of 5 bases from V and 5 bases from J, the junction contained 10 bases not matched to a gene. CDR3 loop: CASSKGTSGMVGDTQYF. CDR3 bases: TGTGCCAGCAGTAAAGGGACTAGCGGGATGGTAGGAGATACGCAGTATTTT.

The chain links TRBV6-1 to TRBJ2-7; 7 nucleotides line up with TRBD2. The CDR3 length is 15 residues. Per the germline V gene, CDR1 is MNHNS and CDR2 is SASEGT. With 2 bases clipped from V and 4 bases from J, the junction kept 8 bases outside the gene matches. In DNA form, the CDR3 reads TGTGCCAGCAGTGAATTTGGGGGAGGGCCTTACGAGCAGTACTTC. Amino acid sequence: CASSEFGGGPYEQYF.

The sample holds many counts of this clonotype. DNA of the CDR3: TGCGCCAGCAGTGAGTGGCAGAACAATCAGCCCCAGCATTTT. It is translated as CASSEWQNNQPQHF. The chain has TRBV10-1 and TRBJ1-5; no firm D call. Germline CDR1 WNHNN, CDR2 SYGVQD (reference sequence). V was cut by 1 base and J by 3 bases, with 7 bases left in between. The CDR3 has 14 amino acids.

In this sample, this clonotype turned up a few times. The gene calls are TRBV6-5 and TRBJ2-7; 9 nucleotides match TRBD2. CDR1 is MNHEY and CDR2 is SVGAGI in the germline V gene. The CDR3 runs 14 residues. V shed 7 bases and J 4 bases; nucleotides not matched to a gene: 8. The CDR3 loop is CASTRAGGPYEQYF. CDR3 in DNA: TGTGCCAGCACCAGGGCGGGAGGGCCGTACGAGCAGTACTTC.

This clonotype was seen repeatedly, ten times or more. The rearrangement links TRBV6-2 or TRBV6-3 to TRBJ2-7, with D possibly called TRBD1 or TRBD2 (6 bases each). This CDR3 comprises 14 residues. Germline values: CDR1 MNHEY, CDR2 SVGEGT. V lost 8 bases to trimming and J lost 7 bases, with 21 bases between them. This CDR3 is CASGLGGISREQYF. CDR3 nucleotides: TGTGCCAGCGGTCTGGGGGGCATCTCGCGTGAGCAGTACTTC.

This clonotype was found many times. The V gene is TRBV29-1, the J gene TRBJ2-7; no firm D call. The CDR3 consists of 11 residues. From germline, CDR1 is SQVTM and CDR2 ANQGSEA. Trimming stripped 5 bases from V and 3 bases from J, with 8 bases between. This CDR3 is CSVTVDYEQYF. The DNA of the CDR3 is TGCAGCGTTACAGTGGACTACGAGCAGTACTTC.

This clonotype was counted ten times or more. The J gene is TRBJ1-1, the V gene TRBV6-5; no reliable D call. Trimming took 2 bases from V and 0 from J, leaving 10 bases between them. From germline, CDR1 is MNHEY and CDR2 SVGAGI. This CDR3 spans 15 amino acids. The CDR3 loop is CASSYGRLMNTEAFF. The CDR3, as DNA: TGTGCCAGCAGTTACGGACGGCTAATGAACACTGAAGCTTTCTTT.